The sequence of this T cell receptor (beta chain) was determined in a study of shared clonotypes between healthy human individuals. Assay: immunoSEQ multiplex PCR; the TCRdb copy retains only in-frame clones and omits some. The sample includes about 2.4 million clones, approximately 94% of them seen just once. The CDR3 is 16 amino acids. V lost 3 bases to trimming and J lost 7 bases, with 19 bases between them. Looked up from germline, CDR1 is KGHSH and CDR2 is LQKENI. This clone was counted between two and nine times. This clonotype originated in a man in his late teens or twenties in good health. Some clones in this sample may be carry-over from other donors' samples. This chain links TRBV18 with TRBJ2-1; D tentatively fits TRBD1 or TRBD2 (6 bases each). Sample: naive CD4+ T cells from PBMCs. The sample's subset: CD45RA+ positively selected. The CDR3 DNA reads as TGTGCCAGCTCACCTCAAAGTCGGGGGCCAGGGAATGAGCAGTTCTTC. Its protein product is CASSPQSRGPGNEQFF.